Listed here are 32 T cell receptor beta chains from one sample, sequenced in a study of cytomegalovirus exposure and HLA in healthy donors. This PCR relied on a set of 60 Vbeta primers and 13 Jbeta primers. TCRdb's copy holds only in-frame clones and misses some; the assay was immunoSEQ multiplex PCR. The sample has approximately 300,000 clones; roughly 80% are singletons. The material sequenced was PBMCs. The receptors stem from a girl aged 2 to 10 in good health and CMV-seronegative.

V gene TRBV5-1 combines with J gene TRBJ2-1; 7 bases line up with TRBD1. V dropped 0 bases and J dropped 5; count of bases not matched to a gene: 8. This CDR3 spans 16 amino acids. The V gene's germline CDR1 is SGHRS and CDR2 YFSETQ. The CDR3 sequence: CASSLVGLGQHNEQFF. In DNA form, the CDR3 reads TGCGCCAGCAGCTTGGTAGGTCTGGGACAGCACAATGAGCAGTTCTTC.

The rearrangement joins TRBV5-4 to TRBJ2-2; TRBD2 matches at 7 bases. CDR3 length: 17 amino acids. The germline V gene encodes CDR1 SGHNT and CDR2 YYREEE (reference sequence). With 4 bases clipped from V and 2 bases from J, the junction kept 11 bases outside the gene matches. The CDR3 DNA reads TGTGCCAGCAGCCTGGGGGGGAGGACCAGAAACACCGGGGAGCTGTTTTTT. Amino acid sequence: CASSLGGRTRNTGELFF.

This rearrangement joins TRBV9 to TRBJ2-2; 8 bases line up with TRBD2. The V gene's germline CDR1 is SGDLS and CDR2 YYNGEE. The trim removed 0 bases at V and 2 bases at J, leaving 3 bases unmatched. The CDR3 consists of 16 residues. The CDR3 reads CASSVGLARNTGELFF. Here the CDR3 DNA reads TGTGCCAGCAGCGTAGGACTAGCGCGCAACACCGGGGAGCTGTTTTTT.

V is TRBV7-3 and J is TRBJ2-3; D is undetermined. V lost 7 bases and J lost 0, with 14 bases in between. The CDR3 has 15 amino acids. In germline, CDR1 is SGHTA, CDR2 FQGTGA. Written as DNA, the CDR3 is TGTGCCAGCAAGCCCTCCCCACCTAGCACAGATACGCAGTATTTT. Translation: CASKPSPPSTDTQYF.

About this clone itself: The identical CDR3 is also encoded by other nucleotide sequences in the sample. The chain employs TRBV5-1 and TRBJ1-2; D uncertain. From germline, CDR1 is SGHRS and CDR2 YFSETQ. CDR3 length: 13 residues. The ends were cut back, 0 bases at V and 2 bases at J, with 5 bases in the middle. The CDR3 coding sequence is TGCGCCAGCAGCTTGGGCGGAAACTATGGCTACACCTTC. This gives the protein CASSLGGNYGYTF. The whole variable domain, remainder taken from reference TRBV5-1 and TRBJ1-2, is KAGVTQTPRYLIKTRGQQVTLSCSPISGHRSVSWYQQTPGQGLQFLFEYFSETQRNKGNFPGRFSGRQFSNSRSEMNVSTLELGDSALYLCASSLGGNYGYTFGSGTRLTVV.

The rearrangement joins TRBV7-8 to TRBJ1-2, with a possible D match to TRBD1 (6 bases). The CDR3 runs 18 residues. V was trimmed by 4 bases and J by 0 bases, leaving 21 bases between them. Germline V CDR1 and CDR2: SGHVS, FQNEAQ. DNA for the CDR3: TGTGCCAGCAGCTCCGGTACAGGGCGCGCGGAAACTAACTATGGCTACACCTTC. Encoded protein: CASSSGTGRAETNYGYTF.

This rearrangement joins TRBV18 to TRBJ1-5; D remains unclear. The germline V and J ends were trimmed by 5 bases and 0 bases, with 17 bases remaining between them. Per the germline V gene, CDR1 is KGHSH and CDR2 is LQKENI. The CDR3 has 17 amino acids. The CDR3 DNA follows: TGTGCCAGCTCAGAAAGCATGGTCTCGTATAGCAATCAGCCCCAGCATTTT. It codes for CASSESMVSYSNQPQHF.

The gene calls are TRBV6-1 and TRBJ2-7, with D possibly matching TRBD2 (6 bases). The CDR3 sequence is 15 residues long. The germline CDR1 and CDR2 sequences are MNHNS and SASEGT. Trimming removed 3 bases at V and 0 bases at J, with 12 bases between. The CDR3 DNA follows: TGTGCCAGCAGTGATAGAAGCGGGCCCTCCTACGAGCAGTACTTC. Protein: CASSDRSGPSYEQYF.

V gene TRBV28 combines with J gene TRBJ1-1; 7 bases match TRBD1. V lost 8 bases, J lost 1 base, and 7 bases stayed unmatched. The CDR3 consists of 14 residues. Germline CDR1 reads MDHEN; CDR2 reads SYDVKM. The CDR3 DNA sequence: TGTGCCAGCGGGACCCAGGGGGGGAACACTGAAGCTTTCTTT. Encoded protein: CASGTQGGNTEAFF.

V usage is TRBV7-2 and J usage is TRBJ2-7; weak D call: TRBD1 (5 bases). The germline V gene has CDR1 SGHTA and CDR2 FQGNSA. Trimming took off 6 bases at V and 2 bases at J, with 11 bases between the two ends. The length of the CDR3 is 13 residues. CDR3 bases: TGTGCCAGCAGTAGAGACAGCGCCTACGAGCAGTACTTC. As protein: CASSRDSAYEQYF.

As concerns this clone: Sequence at one end of the junction differs from germline and may be a read error. The chain uses TRBV2 and TRBJ2-5, with TRBD2 matching 8 bases. Germline V gene lookup returns CDR1 SNHLY and CDR2 FYNNEI. CDR3 length equals 19 residues. The CDR3 nucleotides are TGTGCCAGCAACCCCGGGCCCATGCTGGGACTAGAGCTCCAAGAGGCCCAGTACTTC. Translated, it gives CASNPGPMLGLELQEAQYF.

This clone was picked up one time. The chain uses TRBV11-3 and TRBJ1-1; 7 bases align to TRBD1. CDR1 SGHNT and CDR2 YENEEA come from the germline V gene. The ends lost 5 bases at V and 8 bases at J; junction bases unmatched: 5. This CDR3 has 12 amino acids. CDR3 residues: CASSRDSTEAFF. The CDR3 bases are TGTGCCAGCAGCCGGGACAGTACCGAAGCTTTCTTT.

The rearrangement links TRBV10-3 to TRBJ2-7; TRBD2 matches 12 bases. The germline V gene encodes CDR1 ENHRY and CDR2 SYGVKD. V gave up 5 bases and J gave up 2 bases; unmatched junction bases: 4. The CDR3 contains 15 residues. CDR3 region: CAISLLAGGAYEQYF. For the CDR3, the DNA is TGTGCCATCAGTCTTCTAGCGGGGGGGGCCTACGAGCAGTACTTC.

The J gene is TRBJ2-7, the V gene TRBV28; D is possibly TRBD1 (6 bases). The V and J ends lost 5 bases and 2 bases respectively, with 19 bases between them. CDR1 is MDHEN, CDR2 SYDVKM, per germline. The CDR3 loop spans 16 amino acids. CDR3 loop: CASSLAYLGAPYEQYF. The CDR3 DNA reads TGTGCCAGCAGTCTCGCTTACCTGGGGGCACCCTACGAGCAGTACTTC.

V usage is TRBV7-8 and J usage is TRBJ2-7, with 7 nucleotides matching TRBD1. V lost 3 bases to trimming and J lost 2 bases; unmatched junction nucleotides: 7. From germline, CDR1 is SGHVS and CDR2 FQNEAQ. The CDR3 sequence is 15 residues long. CDR3 loop: CASSFRDRDPYEQYF. For the CDR3, the DNA is TGTGCCAGCAGCTTCCGAGACAGGGACCCCTACGAGCAGTACTTC.

The rearrangement links TRBV9 to TRBJ1-3, with D unclear. With 3 bases removed from V and 4 bases from J, the gap between germline ends came to 8 bases. The germline gives CDR1 SGDLS, CDR2 YYNGEE. The CDR3 is made up of 13 amino acids. The CDR3 DNA sequence: TGTGCCAGCAGCGGGGCGCCGGGAAACACCATATATTTT. Translated: CASSGAPGNTIYF.

This clone was seen a handful of times. J is TRBJ2-3 and V is TRBV29-1; D is perhaps TRBD2 (5 bases). The CDR3 consists of 12 residues. The germline V gene encodes CDR1 SQVTM and CDR2 ANQGSEA. Trimming stripped 5 bases from V and 2 bases from J, with 8 bases between. The CDR3 spells CSVRLATDTQYF. In DNA, the CDR3 is TGCAGCGTTCGGCTAGCCACAGATACGCAGTATTTT.

A remark on this clone: At the DNA level, this CDR3 is encoded by other sequences in the same sample as well. The chain combines TRBV4-1 with TRBJ1-4; 8 bases line up with TRBD1. V lost 4 bases and J lost 7; bases outside the gene matches: 8. CDR3 size: 15 residues. Germline V gene sequence: CDR1 MGHRA, CDR2 YSYEKL. The CDR3 sequence is CASSLPGGAGEKLFF. Written as DNA, the CDR3 is TGCGCCAGCAGCCTACCAGGGGGCGCAGGTGAAAAACTGTTTTTT.

This chain joins TRBV5-1 and TRBJ1-2; TRBD1 is a possible D gene (5 bases). The CDR3 is 15 residues long. Per the germline V gene, CDR1 is SGHRS and CDR2 is YFSETQ. The V end lost 1 base, the J end lost 0 bases, and 10 bases lay between the germline ends. CDR3 sequence (DNA): TGCGCCAGCAGCTTGCAGGGTCCCACTAACTATGGCTACACCTTC. It codes for CASSLQGPTNYGYTF. The complete variable domain, with remaining parts taken from reference TRBV5-1 and TRBJ1-2, reads KAGVTQTPRYLIKTRGQQVTLSCSPISGHRSVSWYQQTPGQGLQFLFEYFSETQRNKGNFPGRFSGRQFSNSRSEMNVSTLELGDSALYLCASSLQGPTNYGYTFGSGTRLTVV.

CDR3: CASSGVLEHTDTQYF. The CDR3 DNA reads TGTGCCAGCTCGGGGGTTCTAGAACACACAGATACGCAGTATTTT. The chain carries TRBV2 and TRBJ2-3, with TRBD2 as a possible D gene (6 bases). Germline V gene data show CDR1 as SNHLY and CDR2 as FYNNEI. The V gene lost 8 bases and the J gene lost 2 bases, with 17 bases spanning the gap. The length of the CDR3 is 15 residues.

This clone was observed a single time. The chain combines TRBV5-5 with TRBJ1-2; possibly TRBD1 for D (5 bases). Germline V gene lookup returns CDR1 SGHKS and CDR2 YYEKEE (reference sequence). The CDR3 is 16 residues long. V was shortened by 0 bases and J by 2 bases, with 14 bases between the two germline ends. The CDR3 bases are TGTGCCAGCAGCTTGGCCTGGACACTAACAAACTATGGCTACACCTTC. This translates into CASSLAWTLTNYGYTF.

V gene TRBV29-1 combines with J gene TRBJ1-2; TRBD1 agrees at 12 bases. Germline values: CDR1 SQVTM, CDR2 ANQGSEA. After removal of 1 base from V and 5 bases from J, the junction contained 5 bases not matched to a gene. The CDR3 runs to 15 residues. The CDR3 DNA sequence: TGCAGCGTTGAAGGGGACAGGGGGCACAGATATGGCTACACCTTC. Translation: CSVEGDRGHRYGYTF.

The chain carries TRBV7-9 and TRBJ1-4; D gene unclear. Trimming cost V 4 bases and J 7 bases, with 16 bases left between them. This CDR3 has 15 amino acids. Germline V lookup: CDR1 SEHNR, CDR2 FQNEAQ (reference sequence). Here the CDR3 reads CASSWATVGGEKLFF. The CDR3 region has the DNA TGTGCCAGCAGCTGGGCCACCGTGGGAGGTGAAAAACTGTTTTTT.

The rearrangement links TRBV7-3 to TRBJ2-3, with D tentatively TRBD2 (5 bases). V lost 0 bases and J lost 2, with 15 bases in between. The CDR3 length is 17 residues. Germline loops: CDR1 SGHTA, CDR2 FQGTGA. CDR3 sequence reads: CASSLTGARGTTDTQYF. The CDR3 coding sequence is TGTGCCAGCAGCTTAACGGGAGCGAGAGGCACCACAGATACGCAGTATTTT.

This rearrangement joins TRBV7-9 to TRBJ1-2, with D maybe TRBD1 (6 bases). The V end was cut by 4 bases, the J end by 7 bases, with 25 bases between. The CDR3 sequence is 17 residues long. The V gene's germline CDR1 is SEHNR and CDR2 FQNEAQ (reference sequence). CDR3 DNA sequence: TGTGCCAGCAGCTGGACAGACCTTGCTATCGCTCTAGGTGGCTACACCTTC. It yields the protein CASSWTDLAIALGGYTF.

This rearrangement joins TRBV30 to TRBJ1-5; D call uncertain. This CDR3 is 13 amino acids long. Germline-derived CDR1 and CDR2 are GTSNPN and SVGIG (reference sequence). The V and J ends lost 0 bases and 4 bases respectively, with 7 bases between them. The CDR3: CAWSVEENQPQHF. The CDR3 DNA is TGTGCCTGGAGTGTAGAAGAGAATCAGCCCCAGCATTTT. The complete variable domain, with remaining parts taken from reference TRBV30 and TRBJ1-5, reads SQTIHQWPATLVQPVGSPLSLECTVEGTSNPNLYWYRQAAGRGLQLLFYSVGIGQISSEVPQNLSASRPQDRQFILSSKKLLLSDSGFYLCAWSVEENQPQHFGDGTRLSIL.

This clone was seen only once. The rearrangement joins TRBV5-4 to TRBJ2-7; D call uncertain. Trimming took off 4 bases at V and 7 bases at J, with 15 bases between the two ends. Germline CDR1 reads SGHNT; CDR2 reads YYREEE (reference sequence). This CDR3 has 13 amino acids. Here the CDR3 reads CASSPVGVEEQYF. The CDR3 region has the DNA TGTGCCAGCAGCCCTGTCGGTGTAGAAGAGCAGTACTTC.

The chain uses TRBV27 and TRBJ1-2; possibly TRBD1 for D (5 bases). V gave up 6 bases and J gave up 4 bases, with 15 bases separating them. Germline V gene lookup returns CDR1 MNHEY and CDR2 SMNVEV (reference sequence). This CDR3 has 14 amino acids. The CDR3 is CASRALGGSYGYTF. CDR3 nucleotides: TGTGCCAGCAGGGCTCTGGGGGGGAGCTATGGCTACACCTTC.

The V call is TRBV2, the J call TRBJ1-4, with TRBD1 matching 9 bases. Germline V gene lookup returns CDR1 SNHLY and CDR2 FYNNEI. CDR3 length equals 16 residues. With 6 bases clipped from V and 8 bases from J, the junction kept 13 bases outside the gene matches. Written as DNA, the CDR3 is TGTGCCAGCAGCCCCCGAACGGGACAGGGCAACGAAAAACTGTTTTTT. This encodes CASSPRTGQGNEKLFF.

This clone is a singleton in its sample. The chain joins TRBV28 to TRBJ1-6; TRBD1 matches at 9 bases. The CDR3 contains 15 residues. CDR1 MDHEN and CDR2 SYDVKM come from the germline V gene. V trimming: 5 bases; J trimming: 9 bases; junction bases outside the gene matches: 8. The CDR3 protein is CASSPGQGGTSPLHF. The CDR3 bases are TGTGCCAGCAGTCCGGGACAGGGCGGGACTTCACCCCTCCACTTT.

The count of this clone is one. The V and J genes are TRBV29-1 and TRBJ2-6; the D is unclear. The CDR3 consists of 14 residues. Between the trimmed V and J ends, which lost 5 bases and 0 bases, there was a span of 8 bases. CDR1 SQVTM and CDR2 ANQGSEA come from the germline V gene. The CDR3 DNA is TGCAGCGTTCCCTACCCCTCTGGGGCCAACGTCCTGACTTTC. Translation: CSVPYPSGANVLTF.

DNA for the CDR3: TGTGCCAGCTTCAGCGGGAGAAGCCACAATGAGCAGTTCTTC. This encodes CASFSGRSHNEQFF. The chain employs TRBV6-5 and TRBJ2-1, with 8 bases that match TRBD2. The CDR3 runs to 14 residues. Trimming removed 8 bases from V and 5 bases from J; junction bases left unmatched: 8. CDR1 is MNHEY and CDR2 is SVGAGI in the germline V gene.